A single sample is the source of the 24 T cell receptor beta chains below, sequenced in a study of blood T cell repertoires in COVID-19. The repertoire was sequenced with immunoSEQ multiplex PCR; TCRdb's copy has only in-frame clones and lacks some. This table holds about 110,000 clones, just over 85% found once. The sequenced sample consisted of peripheral blood. The receptors originated from a human donor in a cohort sampled during active COVID-19.

The J gene is TRBJ1-3, the V gene TRBV30; D is perhaps TRBD1 (6 bases). Trimming took 5 bases from V and 0 from J, leaving 11 bases between them. The CDR3 totals 14 residues. CDR1 GTSNPN and CDR2 SVGIG come from the germline V gene (reference sequence). CDR3 loop: CAWRGGNSGNTIYF. The CDR3 coding sequence is TGTGCCTGGCGGGGGGGCAACTCTGGAAACACCATATATTTT.

The chain uses TRBV19 and TRBJ1-5; TRBD1 aligns across 10 bases. Per germline, CDR1 LNHDA and CDR2 SQIVND (reference sequence). This CDR3 comprises 18 residues. V lost 5 bases to trimming and J lost 3 bases; unmatched junction nucleotides: 13. The CDR3 protein is CASSLFPKGQGNNQPQHF. CDR3 sequence (DNA): TGTGCCAGTAGTCTCTTTCCTAAGGGACAGGGGAACAATCAGCCCCAGCATTTT.

The V gene is TRBV9, the J gene TRBJ2-1, with TRBD2 identical over 11 bases. With 3 bases clipped from V and 3 bases from J, the junction kept 8 bases outside the gene matches. The CDR3 length is 17 residues. The germline CDR1 and CDR2 sequences are SGDLS and YYNGEE. The CDR3 bases are TGTGCCAGCAGCGCTACCCCCGGGACTAGCGGCTACAATGAGCAGTTCTTC. As protein: CASSATPGTSGYNEQFF.

The chain employs TRBV6-5 and TRBJ1-5; D perhaps matches TRBD1 (6 bases). Germline CDR1 is MNHEY and CDR2 is SVGAGI. The CDR3 contains 15 residues. V was shortened by 6 bases and J by 3 bases, with 15 bases between the two germline ends. This CDR3 is CASRLYEGDNQPQHF. DNA of the CDR3: TGTGCCAGCAGGTTATATGAGGGGGACAATCAGCCCCAGCATTTT.

The V and J genes are TRBV5-1 and TRBJ2-2; the match to TRBD1 covers 7 bases. Germline V gives CDR1 SGHRS, CDR2 YFSETQ. The CDR3 contains 14 residues. The trim removed 4 bases at V and 1 base at J, leaving 1 base unmatched. CDR3 loop: CASSRDRNTGELFF. The CDR3 DNA reads TGCGCCAGCAGCCGGGACAGGAACACCGGGGAGCTGTTTTTT. The entire variable domain, with the rest obtained from reference TRBV5-1 and TRBJ2-2, is as follows: KAGVTQTPRYLIKTRGQQVTLSCSPISGHRSVSWYQQTPGQGLQFLFEYFSETQRNKGNFPGRFSGRQFSNSRSEMNVSTLELGDSALYLCASSRDRNTGELFFGEGSRLTVL.

In the case of this clone: The junction shows a germline mismatch at one end, possibly a read error. The V and J genes are TRBV3-1 (or the pseudogene TRBV3-2) and TRBJ2-7; D unclear. The V gene's germline CDR1 is LGHDT and CDR2 YNNKEL (reference sequence). This CDR3 spans 11 amino acids. CDR3 residues: CASSQGSDNRF. The CDR3 DNA sequence: TGTGCCAGCAGCCAAGGGTCAGACAATCGTTTC.

The CDR3 region has the DNA TGTGCCACCAGCAGGATCAATACCGGGACTAGCGGGAGGGGTGAGCAGTTCTTC. This codes for CATSRINTGTSGRGEQFF. The chain has TRBV15 and TRBJ2-1, with 16 positions matching TRBD2. V gave up 3 bases and J gave up 9 bases; unmatched junction bases: 11. In germline, CDR1 is LNHNV, CDR2 YYDKDF (reference sequence). This CDR3 has 18 amino acids. The whole variable domain, remainder taken from reference TRBV15 and TRBJ2-1, is DAMVIQNPRYQVTQFGKPVTLSCSQTLNHNVMYWYQQKSSQAPKLLFHYYDKDFNNEADTPDNFQSRRPNTSFCFLDIRSPGLGDTAMYLCATSRINTGTSGRGEQFFGPGTRLTVL.

This clone has at least ten counts. The rearrangement links TRBV29-1 to TRBJ1-2; maybe TRBD1 (6 bases). V lost 6 bases and J 4 bases, leaving 24 bases between the germline ends. The CDR3 contains 16 residues. The germline V gene encodes CDR1 SQVTM and CDR2 ANQGSEA. The CDR3 coding sequence is TGCAGCGTGATGGCCCAAACCAGGGGCGGTATCTATGGCTACACCTTC. Translation gives CSVMAQTRGGIYGYTF.

The rearrangement links TRBV10-3 to TRBJ2-7; 8 positions agree with TRBD1. The CDR3 has 14 residues. Germline CDR1 and CDR2: ENHRY and SYGVKD. The J segment lost 5 bases and the V segment lost 0 bases, leaving 3 bases of the junction unmatched. The CDR3 protein is CAISESGQGHEQYF. Written as DNA, the CDR3 is TGTGCCATCAGTGAGTCTGGACAGGGCCACGAGCAGTACTTC.

The rearrangement uses TRBV29-1 and TRBJ1-6, with D possibly TRBD1 on 5 matching bases. The CDR3 contains 14 residues. Germline-derived CDR1 and CDR2 are SQVTM and ANQGSEA. The V end was cut by 4 bases, the J end by 10 bases, with 17 bases between. In DNA, the CDR3 is TGCAGCGTTGCGATCCAGGGCGGGAACTCACCCCTCCACTTT. It translates to CSVAIQGGNSPLHF.

The V call is TRBV6-2 or TRBV6-3, the J call TRBJ1-2, with a tentative D call TRBD1 (5 bases). In germline, CDR1 is MNHEY, CDR2 SVGEGT. V lost 6 bases and J lost 4, with 12 bases in between. This CDR3 is built from 13 residues. Here the CDR3 DNA reads TGTGCCAGCAGCCGGGCGGGGCCCTATGGCTACACCTTC. This codes for CASSRAGPYGYTF.

CDR3 bases: TGTGCCAGCAGTGAAGACAGGGAGAGGTATGGCTACACCTTC. Its translation is CASSEDRERYGYTF. The gene calls are TRBV6-1 and TRBJ1-2; D is possibly TRBD1 (6 bases). This CDR3 spans 14 amino acids. Germline-derived CDR1 and CDR2 are MNHNS and SASEGT. V lost 1 base and J 5 bases, leaving 11 bases between the germline ends.

In its sample, this clone was seen a few times. The chain has TRBV5-6 and TRBJ1-2; 7 bases fit TRBD1. J gave up 7 bases and V 3 bases, and 9 bases lay outside the gene matches. Germline V gene sequence: CDR1 SGHDT, CDR2 YYEEEE. CDR3 size: 14 residues. The CDR3 DNA sequence: TGTGCCAGCAGCTGGGGGACAGCTACGGCTGGCTACACCTTC. It encodes CASSWGTATAGYTF.

The chain has TRBV6-5 and TRBJ2-1; TRBD1 matches at 9 bases. The ends lost 8 bases at V and 1 base at J; junction bases unmatched: 3. From germline, CDR1 is MNHEY and CDR2 SVGAGI. The CDR3 sequence is 14 residues long. The chain's CDR3 is CASGDRGSYNEQFF. In DNA, the CDR3 is TGTGCCAGCGGAGACAGGGGGTCCTACAATGAGCAGTTCTTC.

V is TRBV5-4 and J is TRBJ1-1; unclear D gene. Deletions cut 2 bases from V and 3 bases from J, with 5 bases between. The CDR3 consists of 12 residues. Germline-derived CDR1 and CDR2 are SGHNT and YYREEE (reference sequence). The CDR3 nucleotides read TGTGCCAGCAGCTTTGACTACACTGAAGCTTTCTTT. This translates into CASSFDYTEAFF.

The chain combines TRBV6-2 or TRBV6-3 with TRBJ2-7; unclear D gene. Between the trimmed V and J ends, which lost 6 bases and 4 bases, there was a span of 10 bases. Per germline, CDR1 MNHEY and CDR2 SVGEGT. This CDR3 contains 12 residues. The CDR3 is CASSPVAYEQYF. The CDR3 DNA reads TGTGCCAGCAGCCCCGTCGCGTACGAGCAGTACTTC.

The rearrangement links TRBV2 to TRBJ1-5; D ambiguous. The CDR3 runs to 16 residues. Germline loops: CDR1 SNHLY, CDR2 FYNNEI. Trimming pared 5 bases from V and 3 bases from J, leaving 17 bases between. Here the CDR3 DNA reads TGTGCCAGCAGTAGAATGGACGGAGGGCACAATCAGCCCCAGCATTTT. Protein product: CASSRMDGGHNQPQHF.

This chain joins TRBV19 and TRBJ1-5; D not certain. This CDR3 has 12 residues. V lost 5 bases and J lost 4, with 6 bases in between. Germline V gives CDR1 LNHDA, CDR2 SQIVND (reference sequence). CDR3 sequence (DNA): TGTGCCAGTAGTCCTCGGAATCAGCCCCAGCATTTT. This gives the protein CASSPRNQPQHF.

This rearrangement joins TRBV7-9 to TRBJ2-7, with 9 bases matching TRBD2. Germline V lookup: CDR1 SEHNR, CDR2 FQNEAQ (reference sequence). The CDR3 has 17 amino acids. The junction had 10 bases not matched to a gene; V was cut back by 1 base and J by 3 bases. CDR3 residues: CASSLDLIAGDYYEQYF. Here the CDR3 DNA reads TGTGCCAGCAGCTTAGATCTGATAGCGGGGGATTACTACGAGCAGTACTTC.

The chain combines TRBV18 with TRBJ2-7; perhaps TRBD2 as D (5 bases). The V and J ends lost 3 bases and 3 bases respectively, with 12 bases between them. This CDR3 is 14 amino acids long. Germline lookup yields CDR1 KGHSH and CDR2 LQKENI. CDR3 sequence: CASSPTGFRYEQYF. In DNA form, the CDR3 reads TGTGCCAGCTCACCCACGGGGTTTCGCTACGAGCAGTACTTC.

This clone was recorded once. CDR3 protein: CASLRPGVGEQYF. DNA for the CDR3: TGTGCCAGCCTCAGACCGGGAGTTGGGGAGCAGTACTTC. The gene calls are TRBV2 and TRBJ2-7; possibly TRBD2 for D (6 bases). Trimming removed 8 bases at V and 7 bases at J, with 18 bases between. The V gene's germline CDR1 is SNHLY and CDR2 FYNNEI. This CDR3 has 13 amino acids.

CDR3 DNA sequence: TGTGCCAGCAGTTACTCGACCCCTACCGGGGCCGGGGAGCTGTTTTTT. Its protein product is CASSYSTPTGAGELFF. This chain uses TRBV6-5 with TRBJ2-2, with D perhaps matching TRBD2 (5 bases). V lost 0 bases to trimming and J lost 6 bases, with 14 bases between them. The V gene's germline CDR1 is MNHEY and CDR2 SVGAGI. This CDR3 has 16 residues.

V and J are TRBV5-1 and TRBJ2-1; 8 bases are a match to TRBD2. After removal of 10 bases from V and 2 bases from J, the junction contained 8 bases not matched to a gene. Germline V gives CDR1 SGHRS, CDR2 YFSETQ. The CDR3 is 14 residues long. CDR3 sequence: CASTGGAAYNEQFF. In DNA, the CDR3 is TGCGCCTCTACGGGGGGGGCCGCCTACAATGAGCAGTTCTTC.

The genes are TRBV2 and TRBJ1-1; 7 nucleotides line up with TRBD1. Looked up from germline, CDR1 is SNHLY and CDR2 is FYNNEI. J gave up 3 bases and V 4 bases, and 5 bases lay outside the gene matches. This CDR3 has 14 residues. The CDR3 region is CASSGTGGDTEAFF. Here the CDR3 DNA reads TGTGCCAGCAGTGGGACAGGAGGGGACACTGAAGCTTTCTTT.